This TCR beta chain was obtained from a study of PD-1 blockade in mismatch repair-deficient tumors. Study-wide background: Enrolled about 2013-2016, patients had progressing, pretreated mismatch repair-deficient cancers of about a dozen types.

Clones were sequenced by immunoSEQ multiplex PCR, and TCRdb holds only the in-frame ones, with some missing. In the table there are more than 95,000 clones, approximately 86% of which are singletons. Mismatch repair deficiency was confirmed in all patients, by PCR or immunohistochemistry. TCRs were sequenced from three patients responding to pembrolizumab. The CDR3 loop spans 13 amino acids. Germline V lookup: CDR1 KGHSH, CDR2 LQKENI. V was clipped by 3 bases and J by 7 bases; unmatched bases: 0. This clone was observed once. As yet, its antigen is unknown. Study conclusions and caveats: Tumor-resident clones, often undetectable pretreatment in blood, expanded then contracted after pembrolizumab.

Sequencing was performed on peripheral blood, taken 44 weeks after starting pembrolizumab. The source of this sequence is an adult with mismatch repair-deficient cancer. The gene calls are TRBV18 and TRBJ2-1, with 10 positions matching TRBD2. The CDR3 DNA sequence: TGTGCCAGCTCACCGACTAGCGGGAATGAGCAGTTCTTC. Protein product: CASSPTSGNEQFF. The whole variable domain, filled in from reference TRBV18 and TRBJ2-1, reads NAGVMQNPRHLVRRRGQEARLRCSPMKGHSHVYWYRQLPEEGLKFMVYLQKENIIDESGMPKERFSAEFPKEGPSILRIQQVVRGDSAAYFCASSPTSGNEQFFGPGTRLTVL.